A single sample gave rise to the 27 T cell receptor beta chains below, sequenced in a study of T cell repertoires in cytomegalovirus infection. TCRdb reprocessed the reads via MiXCR and lists one record per CDR3 protein. The profile shows 250,000 or so distinct CDR3 sequences, over 9% of them singletons. Input material: PBMCs. Source of these receptors: a human donor in good health (CMV status not recorded). Some clones in this sample may be carry-over from other donors' samples.

The chain carries TRBV29-1 and TRBJ1-3; D is possibly TRBD1 (5 bases). Germline-derived CDR1 and CDR2 are SQVTM and ANQGSEA. This CDR3 is 16 amino acids long. The V end lost 0 bases, the J end lost 0 bases, and 12 bases lay between the germline ends. The CDR3 protein is CSVEDPWGHSGNTIYF. CDR3 bases: TGCAGCGTTGAAGATCCTTGGGGCCACTCTGGAAACACCATATATTTT.

This rearrangement joins TRBV2 to TRBJ2-1; 8 bases map to TRBD2. The CDR3 is made up of 15 amino acids. The V gene's germline CDR1 is SNHLY and CDR2 FYNNEI. The junction had 7 bases not matched to a gene; V was cut back by 2 bases and J by 7 bases. CDR3 residues: CASSETSGSINEQFF. The DNA of the CDR3 is TGTGCCAGCAGTGAAACGAGCGGGAGTATTAATGAGCAGTTCTTC.

This clonotype was observed at least ten times. This chain uses TRBV7-2 with TRBJ1-2, with 9 positions matching TRBD1. CDR3 length: 15 residues. The ends lost 4 bases at V and 4 bases at J; junction bases unmatched: 7. Germline V lookup: CDR1 SGHTA, CDR2 FQGNSA. The CDR3 spells CASSSVQGASYGYTF. CDR3 DNA: TGTGCCAGCAGCTCCGTACAGGGGGCCAGCTATGGCTACACCTTC.

This clonotype was recorded many times. This sequence joins TRBV7-2 and TRBJ2-6; D is ambiguous. The V end lost 2 bases, the J end lost 3 bases, and 8 bases lay between the germline ends. The CDR3 extends over 15 amino acids. Germline V CDR1 and CDR2: SGHTA, FQGNSA. CDR3 protein: CASSLSSRGANVLTF. The CDR3 DNA reads TGTGCCAGCAGCTTAAGCAGCCGTGGGGCCAACGTCCTGACTTTC.

This clonotype was seen ten or more times. The genes are TRBV7-2 and TRBJ1-2; D is perhaps TRBD1 (6 bases). Trimming cost V 4 bases and J 7 bases, with 13 bases left between them. Germline V gives CDR1 SGHTA, CDR2 FQGNSA. This CDR3 has 13 residues. The CDR3 loop is CASSSRGATGYTF. The CDR3 DNA reads as TGTGCCAGCAGCTCGAGGGGGGCGACTGGCTACACCTTC.

This clonotype turned up a few times. This chain links TRBV19 with TRBJ2-7, with TRBD1 identical over 7 bases. The CDR3 consists of 16 residues. The V gene's germline CDR1 is LNHDA and CDR2 SQIVND (reference sequence). Unmatched junction bases numbered 5, after V lost 0 bases and J lost 0 bases. The CDR3 nucleotides are TGTGCCAGTAGTATAGATGGGACAGTGAGCTCCTACGAGCAGTACTTC. Translation: CASSIDGTVSSYEQYF.

This clonotype was found many times. V gene TRBV19 combines with J gene TRBJ2-7; 7 bases fit TRBD1. V shed 1 base and J 5 bases; nucleotides not matched to a gene: 5. This CDR3 is built from 14 residues. Germline V CDR1 and CDR2: LNHDA, SQIVND (reference sequence). CDR3 coding DNA: TGTGCCAGTAGTATAGGCCGGGACAGTAACGAGCAGTACTTC. Translated, it gives CASSIGRDSNEQYF.

This clonotype was recorded many times. This chain joins TRBV19 and TRBJ1-1, with 11 bases aligning to TRBD1. Germline V gene lookup returns CDR1 LNHDA and CDR2 SQIVND (reference sequence). The CDR3 extends over 14 amino acids. Unmatched junction bases numbered 7, after V lost 2 bases and J lost 11 bases. CDR3 protein: CASSIRGQGATAFF. The CDR3 nucleotides are TGTGCCAGTAGTATACGAGGACAGGGGGCGACGGCTTTCTTT.

The V and J genes are TRBV6-5 and TRBJ2-2; the match to TRBD1 covers 8 bases. Germline V CDR1 and CDR2: MNHEY, SVGAGI. The CDR3 is 15 residues long. V was pared by 7 bases and J by 4 bases, with 8 bases of the junction left unmatched. This chain's CDR3 is CASTLDRAGTGELFF. The DNA of the CDR3 is TGTGCCAGCACCTTGGACAGGGCGGGCACCGGGGAGCTGTTTTTT.

This chain uses TRBV19 with TRBJ1-4; D is ambiguous. This CDR3 has 13 residues. Per germline, CDR1 LNHDA and CDR2 SQIVND (reference sequence). The germline V and J ends were trimmed by 11 bases and 0 bases, with 10 bases remaining between them. CDR3 DNA sequence: TGTGCCCCGTCTCGGGCAACTAATGAAAAACTGTTTTTT. Residues: CAPSRATNEKLFF.

The V call is TRBV20-1, the J call TRBJ1-2, with 8 bases that match TRBD1. Germline lookup yields CDR1 DFQATT and CDR2 SNEGSKA (reference sequence). This CDR3 is built from 14 residues. V lost 0 bases, J lost 8 bases, and 8 bases stayed unmatched. The CDR3 sequence: CSARDTQGAGGYTF. In nucleotides, the CDR3 is TGCAGTGCTAGAGATACCCAGGGGGCTGGCGGCTACACCTTC.

This clonotype occurred many times. This chain connects TRBV7-2 to TRBJ2-4; D is possibly TRBD1 or TRBD2 (5 bases each). The germline V gene has CDR1 SGHTA and CDR2 FQGNSA. V was cut by 8 bases and J by 0 bases, with 17 bases left in between. The CDR3 covers 16 residues. CDR3 nucleotide sequence: TGTGCCAGCCGGCTCGAAGGGACGCTAGCCAAAAACATTCAGTACTTC. This sequence encodes CASRLEGTLAKNIQYF.

Remarks on this clonotype: A much larger clone sits a single nucleotide away, making a read error possible. The chain has TRBV6-1 and TRBJ1-6, with D unresolved. Germline loops: CDR1 MNHNS, CDR2 SASEGT. V was pared by 7 bases and J by 7 bases, with 11 bases between. The CDR3 has 13 residues. CDR3 amino acids: CASTLEQNSPLHF. CDR3 nucleotide sequence: TGTGCCAGCACTTTGGAGCAAAATTCACCCCTCCACTTT.

The table lists this clonotype with many counts. The chain employs TRBV7-2 and TRBJ2-7; TRBD1 agrees at 9 bases. The V and J ends lost 5 bases and 4 bases, in that order; junction bases with no gene match: 15. The germline V gene has CDR1 SGHTA and CDR2 FQGNSA. The CDR3 has 17 amino acids. The CDR3 reads CASSPRGQGVGQYEQYF. The CDR3 bases are TGTGCCAGCAGCCCCAGGGGACAGGGAGTGGGTCAATACGAGCAGTACTTC.

The chain couples TRBV7-2 to TRBJ2-3; 8 bases agree with TRBD1. The CDR3 has 15 residues. Looked up from germline, CDR1 is SGHTA and CDR2 is FQGNSA. V dropped 4 bases and J dropped 4; count of bases not matched to a gene: 7. DNA for the CDR3: TGTGCCAGCAGCTCCAGGACAGGGACGGCAGATACGCAGTATTTT. This sequence encodes CASSSRTGTADTQYF.

Here the CDR3 reads CASSSPQGEADTQYF. DNA of the CDR3: TGCGCCAGCAGCTCCCCTCAGGGGGAGGCAGATACGCAGTATTTT. The chain employs TRBV5-1 and TRBJ2-3; TRBD1 is a possible D gene (7 bases). Germline V gene data show CDR1 as SGHRS and CDR2 as YFSETQ. The CDR3 totals 15 residues. V was clipped by 3 bases and J by 4 bases, with 15 bases between them.

V usage is TRBV5-4 and J usage is TRBJ2-1; no clear D gene. Germline V lookup: CDR1 SGHNT, CDR2 YYREEE (reference sequence). Between the trimmed V and J ends, which lost 4 bases and 7 bases, there was a span of 9 bases. The CDR3 has 12 residues. The CDR3 DNA follows: TGTGCCAGCAGCCCCATAGGAAATGAGCAGTTCTTC. Translation gives CASSPIGNEQFF.

The chain carries TRBV14 and TRBJ2-1, with D perhaps matching TRBD2 (5 bases). Germline V gene sequence: CDR1 SGHDN, CDR2 FVKESK. The CDR3 covers 16 residues. V lost 8 bases and J lost 0, with 17 bases in between. This CDR3 reads CASGGRNAYSYNEQFF. DNA of the CDR3: TGTGCCAGCGGCGGGCGGAACGCTTACTCCTACAATGAGCAGTTCTTC.

Remarks on this clonotype: This clone may be a read error of a much larger clone one base away. This chain connects TRBV5-6 to TRBJ1-1; D call uncertain. V lost 3 bases and J lost 3, with 15 bases in between. The germline CDR1 and CDR2 sequences are SGHDT and YYEEEE. CDR3 length: 15 residues. CDR3 coding DNA: TGTGCCAGCAGCTATCTTGGACGCATGTACACTGAAGCTTTCTTT. Residues: CASSYLGRMYTEAFF.

Only a few counts were recorded for this clonotype. This sequence joins TRBV15 and TRBJ1-5; tentative D call: TRBD1 (5 bases). Looked up from germline, CDR1 is LNHNV and CDR2 is YYDKDF (reference sequence). Trimming stripped 3 bases from V and 7 bases from J, with 13 bases between. CDR3 length equals 14 residues. CDR3 DNA: TGTGCCACCAGCAGCAGTCAGGGATGGCAGCCCCAGCATTTT. Amino acids: CATSSSQGWQPQHF.

This clonotype was observed at least ten times. CDR3 in DNA: TGTGCCAGCAGCTTAGCGGGGGGAGCGGCTAATGAAAAACTGTTTTTT. This sequence encodes CASSLAGGAANEKLFF. The V and J genes are TRBV7-2 and TRBJ1-4; possible D gene TRBD1, 5 bases. The CDR3 sequence is 16 residues long. V was trimmed by 0 bases and J by 3 bases, leaving 11 bases between them. Germline assignment: CDR1 SGHTA and CDR2 FQGNSA.

This clonotype was seen many times. J is TRBJ2-7 and V is TRBV6-2 or TRBV6-3; D is unclear. V lost 7 bases, J lost 4 bases, and 17 bases lay in between. The germline gives CDR1 MNHEY, CDR2 SVGEGT. CDR3 length equals 14 residues. The CDR3 DNA sequence: TGTGCCAGCACCTTACCCCGGACGAGATACGAGCAGTACTTC. Its protein is CASTLPRTRYEQYF.

Only a few counts were recorded for this clonotype. J is TRBJ2-5 and V is TRBV2, with 9 nucleotides matching TRBD1. Germline CDR1 and CDR2: SNHLY and FYNNEI. The V gene end was trimmed by 6 bases and the J gene end by 4 bases; junction bases not matched to a gene: 6. The CDR3 length is 14 residues. The CDR3 reads CASSTTGGGETQYF. The CDR3 DNA sequence: TGTGCCAGCAGCACGACAGGGGGTGGAGAGACCCAGTACTTC. Full variable domain (remainder filled in from reference TRBV2 and TRBJ2-5): EPEVTQTPSHQVTQMGQEVILRCVPISNHLYFYWYRQILGQKVEFLVSFYNNEISEKSEIFDDQFSVERPDGSNFTLKIRSTKLEDSAMYFCASSTTGGGETQYFGPGTRLLVL.

This clonotype was recorded at least ten times. This chain joins TRBV28 and TRBJ1-5, with unresolved D. The V gene's germline CDR1 is MDHEN and CDR2 SYDVKM. The CDR3 covers 14 residues. With 6 bases removed from V and 6 bases from J, the gap between germline ends came to 15 bases. The CDR3 here is CASRVGGESQPQHF. In DNA form, the CDR3 reads TGTGCCAGCAGAGTCGGCGGGGAGTCTCAGCCCCAGCATTTT.

This clonotype was recorded at least ten times. The V call is TRBV11-3, the J call TRBJ2-7, with 10 positions matching TRBD1. Losses at the gene ends were 1 base for V and 4 bases for J; bases not matched to a gene: 4. CDR1 SGHNT and CDR2 YENEEA come from the germline V gene. The CDR3 is made up of 15 amino acids. CDR3 amino acids: CASSLGQGAHYEQYF. CDR3 in DNA: TGTGCCAGCAGCTTAGGACAGGGGGCGCATTACGAGCAGTACTTC. Variable domain in full (rest from reference TRBV11-3 and TRBJ2-7): EAGVVQSPRYKIIEKKQPVAFWCNPISGHNTLYWYLQNLGQGPELLIRYENEEAVDDSQLPKDRFSAERLKGVDSTLKIQPAELGDSAVYLCASSLGQGAHYEQYFGPGTRLTVT.

The CDR3 loop is CASSLTDRAFF. The CDR3 nucleotides read TGTGCCAGCAGCTTAACAGATCGAGCTTTCTTT. The genes are TRBV7-9 and TRBJ1-1; no clear D. The CDR3 is 11 residues long. Germline V gene data show CDR1 as SEHNR and CDR2 as FQNEAQ (reference sequence). The V gene lost 2 bases and the J gene lost 10 bases, with 8 bases spanning the gap. Full variable domain (outside the CDR3, taken from reference TRBV7-9 and TRBJ1-1): DTGVSQNPRHKITKRGQNVTFRCDPISEHNRLYWYRQTLGQGPEFLTYFQNEAQLEKSRLLSDRFSAERPKGSFSTLEIQRTEQGDSAMYLCASSLTDRAFFGQGTRLTVV.

CDR3 nucleotides: TGTGCCAGCAGTTTTCGACAGGGGGGTTACAATGAGCAGTTCTTC. Its translation is CASSFRQGGYNEQFF. This sequence joins TRBV11-1 and TRBJ2-1, with 9 positions matching TRBD1. Trimming cost V 6 bases and J 4 bases; bases outside gene matches: 7. CDR3 length: 15 residues. The germline gives CDR1 SGHAT, CDR2 FQDESV (reference sequence). Together with reference TRBV11-1 and TRBJ2-1, the CDR3 gives the full variable domain: EAEVAQSPRYKITEKSQAVAFWCDPISGHATLYWYRQILGQGPELLVQFQDESVVDDSQLPKDRFSAERLKGVDSTLKIQPAELGDSAMYLCASSFRQGGYNEQFFGPGTRLTVL.